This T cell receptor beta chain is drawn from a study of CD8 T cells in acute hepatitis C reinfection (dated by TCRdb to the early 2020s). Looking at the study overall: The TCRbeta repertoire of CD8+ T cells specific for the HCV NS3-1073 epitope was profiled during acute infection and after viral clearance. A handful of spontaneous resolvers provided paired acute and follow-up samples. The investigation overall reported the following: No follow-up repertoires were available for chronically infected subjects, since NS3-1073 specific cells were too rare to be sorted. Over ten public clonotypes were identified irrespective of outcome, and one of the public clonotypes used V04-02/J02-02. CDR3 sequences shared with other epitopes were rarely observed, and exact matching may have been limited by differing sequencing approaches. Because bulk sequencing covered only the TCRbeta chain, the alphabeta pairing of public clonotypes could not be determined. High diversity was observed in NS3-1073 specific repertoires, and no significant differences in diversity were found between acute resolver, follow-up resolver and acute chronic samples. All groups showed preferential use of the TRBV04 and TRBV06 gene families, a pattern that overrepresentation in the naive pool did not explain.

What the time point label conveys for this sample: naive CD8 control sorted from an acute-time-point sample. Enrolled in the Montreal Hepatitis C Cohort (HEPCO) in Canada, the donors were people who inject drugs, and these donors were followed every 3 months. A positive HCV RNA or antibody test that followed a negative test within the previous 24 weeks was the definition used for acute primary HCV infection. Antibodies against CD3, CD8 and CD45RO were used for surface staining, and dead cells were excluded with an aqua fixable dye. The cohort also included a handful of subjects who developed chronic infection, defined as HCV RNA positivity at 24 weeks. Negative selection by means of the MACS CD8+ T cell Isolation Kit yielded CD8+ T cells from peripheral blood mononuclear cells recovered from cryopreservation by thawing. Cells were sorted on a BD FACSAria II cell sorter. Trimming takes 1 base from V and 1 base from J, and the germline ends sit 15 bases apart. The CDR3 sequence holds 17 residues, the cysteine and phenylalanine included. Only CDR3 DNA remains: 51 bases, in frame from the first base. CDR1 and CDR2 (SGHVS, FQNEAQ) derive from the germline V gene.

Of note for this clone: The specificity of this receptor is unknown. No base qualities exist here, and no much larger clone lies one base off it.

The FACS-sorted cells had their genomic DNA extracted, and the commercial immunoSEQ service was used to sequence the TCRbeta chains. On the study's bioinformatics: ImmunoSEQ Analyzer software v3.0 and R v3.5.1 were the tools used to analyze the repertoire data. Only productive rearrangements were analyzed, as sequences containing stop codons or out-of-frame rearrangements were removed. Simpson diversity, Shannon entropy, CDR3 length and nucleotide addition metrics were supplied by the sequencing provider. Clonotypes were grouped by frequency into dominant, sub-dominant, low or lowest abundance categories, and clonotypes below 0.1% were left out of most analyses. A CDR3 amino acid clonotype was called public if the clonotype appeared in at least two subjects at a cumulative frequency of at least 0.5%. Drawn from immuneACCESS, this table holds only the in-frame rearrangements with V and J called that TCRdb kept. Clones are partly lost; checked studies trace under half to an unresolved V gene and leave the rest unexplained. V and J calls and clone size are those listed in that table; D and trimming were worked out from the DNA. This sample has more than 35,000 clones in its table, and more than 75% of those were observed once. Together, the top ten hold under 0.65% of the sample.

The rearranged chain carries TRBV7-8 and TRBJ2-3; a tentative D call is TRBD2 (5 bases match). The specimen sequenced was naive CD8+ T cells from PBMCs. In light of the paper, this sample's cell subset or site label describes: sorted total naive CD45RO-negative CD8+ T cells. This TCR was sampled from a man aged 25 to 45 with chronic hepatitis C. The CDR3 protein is CASSLGTGIGGTDTQYF. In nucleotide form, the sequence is TGTGCCAGCAGCTTAGGGACGGGAATAGGAGGCACAGATACGCAGTATTTT.